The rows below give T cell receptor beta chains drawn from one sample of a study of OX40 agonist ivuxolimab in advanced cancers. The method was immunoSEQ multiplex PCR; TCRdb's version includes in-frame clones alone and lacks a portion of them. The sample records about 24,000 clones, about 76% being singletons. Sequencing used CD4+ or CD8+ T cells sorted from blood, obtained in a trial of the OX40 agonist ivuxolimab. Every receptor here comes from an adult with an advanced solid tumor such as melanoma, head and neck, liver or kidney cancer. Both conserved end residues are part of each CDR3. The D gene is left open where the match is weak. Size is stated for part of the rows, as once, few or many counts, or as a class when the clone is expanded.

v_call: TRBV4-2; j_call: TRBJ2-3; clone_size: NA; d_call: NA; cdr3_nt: TGTGCCAGCAGCCAAGGAGGGGGGGGCGTAAGGACAGATACGCAGTATTTT; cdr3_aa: CASSQGGGGVRTDTQYF
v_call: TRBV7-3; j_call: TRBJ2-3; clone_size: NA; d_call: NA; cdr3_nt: TGTGCCAGCAGCCCTATAGGGGGGTCGAGCACAGATACGCAGTATTTT; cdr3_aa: CASSPIGGSSTDTQYF
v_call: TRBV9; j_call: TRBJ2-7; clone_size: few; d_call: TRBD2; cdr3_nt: TGTGCCAGCACCGAAGGGACTAGCGGGCGCTCGGTGCAGTACTTC; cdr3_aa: CASTEGTSGRSVQYF
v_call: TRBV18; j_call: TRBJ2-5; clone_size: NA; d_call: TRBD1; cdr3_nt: TGTGCCAGCTCACCGAGGGACAGGGATAACCGTAAAGAGACCCAGTACTTC; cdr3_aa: CASSPRDRDNRKETQYF
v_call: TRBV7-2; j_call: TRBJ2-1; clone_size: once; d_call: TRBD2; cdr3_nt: TGTGCCAGCAGCCTGAGGCGGGGGTACAATGAGCAGTTCTTC; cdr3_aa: CASSLRRGYNEQFF
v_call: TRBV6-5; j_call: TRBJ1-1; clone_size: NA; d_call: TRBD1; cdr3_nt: TGTGCCAGCAGTTACTCGGGGACAGGGCCGAACACTGAAGCTTTCTTT; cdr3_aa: CASSYSGTGPNTEAFF
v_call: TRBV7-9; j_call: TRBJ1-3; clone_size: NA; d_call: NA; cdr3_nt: TGTGCCAGCAGCTTAGATCTCGGCTCTGGAAACACCATATATTTT; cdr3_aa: CASSLDLGSGNTIYF
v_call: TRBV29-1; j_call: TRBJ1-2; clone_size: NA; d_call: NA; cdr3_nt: TGCAGCGTTGGAGATCGAGGGACTTCTGGCTACACCTTC; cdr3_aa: CSVGDRGTSGYTF
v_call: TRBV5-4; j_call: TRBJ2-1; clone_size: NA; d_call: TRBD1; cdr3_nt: TGTGCCAGCAGGGTCTCCGGGACAGTTTTCAATGAGCAGTTCTTC; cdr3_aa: CASRVSGTVFNEQFF
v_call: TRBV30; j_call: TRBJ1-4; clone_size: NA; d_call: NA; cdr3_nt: TGTGCCTGGAGTACACCCGACAGTTCTGAAAAACTGTTTTTT; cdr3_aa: CAWSTPDSSEKLFF
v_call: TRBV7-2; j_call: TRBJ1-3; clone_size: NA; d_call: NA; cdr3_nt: TGTGCCAGCAGCTTAGATGTGGGCTTCTCTGGAAACACCATATATTTT; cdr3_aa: CASSLDVGFSGNTIYF
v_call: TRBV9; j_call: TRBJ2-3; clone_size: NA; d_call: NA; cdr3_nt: TGTGCCAGCAGCGTTAAAAGTTCGGCAGATACGCAGTATTTT; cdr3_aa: CASSVKSSADTQYF
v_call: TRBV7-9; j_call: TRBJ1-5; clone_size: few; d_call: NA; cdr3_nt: TGTGCCAGCAGCGGTGACGGGTATGGTCCCCAGCATTTT; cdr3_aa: CASSGDGYGPQHF
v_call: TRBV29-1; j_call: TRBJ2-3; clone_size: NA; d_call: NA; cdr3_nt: TGCAGCGTCAATACAGATACGCAGTATTTT; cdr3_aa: CSVNTDTQYF
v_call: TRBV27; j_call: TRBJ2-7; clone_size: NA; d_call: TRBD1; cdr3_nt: TGTGCCAGCTCAAGACAGGGGGGGTCCTACGAGCAGTACTTC; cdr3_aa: CASSRQGGSYEQYF
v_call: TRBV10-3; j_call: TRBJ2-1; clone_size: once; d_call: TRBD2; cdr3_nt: TGTGCCATCAGTGAGTCGGCGGGAGCGCGAGAGCAGTTCTTC; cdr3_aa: CAISESAGAREQFF
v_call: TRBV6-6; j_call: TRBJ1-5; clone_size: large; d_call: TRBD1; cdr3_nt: TGTGCCAGCAGTACAGGGGATGCAAATCAGCCCCAGCATTTT; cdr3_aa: CASSTGDANQPQHF
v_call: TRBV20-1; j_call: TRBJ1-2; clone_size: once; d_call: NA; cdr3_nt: TGCAGTGAAGCGAGGGGAACTGGCTACACCTTC; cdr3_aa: CSEARGTGYTF
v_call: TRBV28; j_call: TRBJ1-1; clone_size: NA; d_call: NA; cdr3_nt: TGTGCCAGCAGTAGGACTCTCGGGGGAGCTTTCTTT; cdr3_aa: CASSRTLGGAFF
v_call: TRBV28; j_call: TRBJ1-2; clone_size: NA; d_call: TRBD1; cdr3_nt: TGTGCCAGCAGTTATCCCGGGACAGGGGGCGAAGGCTACACCTTC; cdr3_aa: CASSYPGTGGEGYTF
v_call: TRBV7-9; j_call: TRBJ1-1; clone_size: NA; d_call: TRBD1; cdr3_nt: TGTGCCAGCAGCTTAGCCTCGACAGGGGTTGAAGCTTTCTTT; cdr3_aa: CASSLASTGVEAFF
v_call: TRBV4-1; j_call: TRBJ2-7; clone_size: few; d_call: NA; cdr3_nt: TGCGCCAGCAGCCAAGGGGGTCCAGGGAGCTACGAGCAGTACTTC; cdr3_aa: CASSQGGPGSYEQYF
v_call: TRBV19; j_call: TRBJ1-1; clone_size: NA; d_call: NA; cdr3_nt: TGTGCCAGTATCCGAGGAGGCACTTCTAACACTGAAGCTTTCTTT; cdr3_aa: CASIRGGTSNTEAFF
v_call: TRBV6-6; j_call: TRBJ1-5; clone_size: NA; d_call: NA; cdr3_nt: TGTGCCAGCAGTTACTCGAAGGGTCCGGAGCCCCAGCATTTT; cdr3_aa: CASSYSKGPEPQHF
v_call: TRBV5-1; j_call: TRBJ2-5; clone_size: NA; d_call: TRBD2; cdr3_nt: TGCGCCAGCAGCGCTCGACTAGCGGGAGTACAAGAGACCCAGTACTTC; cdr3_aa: CASSARLAGVQETQYF
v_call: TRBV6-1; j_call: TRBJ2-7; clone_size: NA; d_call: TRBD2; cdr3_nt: TGTGCCAGCAGGCCTAGCGGGGGGATTCACGAGCAGTACTTC; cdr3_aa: CASRPSGGIHEQYF
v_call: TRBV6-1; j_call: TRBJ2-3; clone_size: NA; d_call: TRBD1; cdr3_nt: TGTGCCAGCATTACGGACAGGGGCGCAGATACGCAGTATTTT; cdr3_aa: CASITDRGADTQYF
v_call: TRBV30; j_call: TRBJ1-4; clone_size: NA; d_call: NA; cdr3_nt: TGTGCCTGGAGCGGAGTCAGGGACACCAATGAAAAACTGTTTTTT; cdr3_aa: CAWSGVRDTNEKLFF
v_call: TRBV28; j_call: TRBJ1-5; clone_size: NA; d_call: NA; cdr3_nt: TGTGCCAGCAGAAAAGTCAGGGCAAGCAATCAGCCCCAGCATTTT; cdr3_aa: CASRKVRASNQPQHF
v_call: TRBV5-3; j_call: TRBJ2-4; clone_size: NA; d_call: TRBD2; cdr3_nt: TGTGCCAGCAGCGGGATAGAGGGGAACATTCAGTACTTC; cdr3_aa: CASSGIEGNIQYF
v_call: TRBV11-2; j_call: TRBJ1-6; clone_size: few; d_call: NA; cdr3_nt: TGTGCCAGCAGCTTAGAATCTGTACGGAATTCACCCCTCCACTTT; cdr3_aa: CASSLESVRNSPLHF
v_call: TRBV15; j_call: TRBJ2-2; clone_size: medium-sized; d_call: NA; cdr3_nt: TGTGCCACCAGCAGAGAGTCGGAGCACACCGGGGAGCTGTTTTTT; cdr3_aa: CATSRESEHTGELFF
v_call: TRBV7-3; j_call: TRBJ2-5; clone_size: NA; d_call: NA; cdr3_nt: TGTGCCAGCAGCTCCGGCGAGACCCAGTACTTC; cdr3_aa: CASSSGETQYF
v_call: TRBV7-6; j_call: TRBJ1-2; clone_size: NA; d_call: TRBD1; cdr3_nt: TGTGCCAGCAGCCCCCGGACGACCCGCCTCGACAGGGGGCGGTACACCTTC; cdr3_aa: CASSPRTTRLDRGRYTF
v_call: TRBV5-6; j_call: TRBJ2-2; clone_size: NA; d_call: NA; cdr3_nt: TGTGCCAGCAGCTTGGTCCAGGGGGGAACCGGGGAGCTGTTTTTT; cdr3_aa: CASSLVQGGTGELFF
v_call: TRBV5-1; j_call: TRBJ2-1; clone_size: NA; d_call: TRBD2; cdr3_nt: TGCGCCAGCAGACTACTAGCGGGAGGGGTGTATGAGCAGTTCTTC; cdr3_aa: CASRLLAGGVYEQFF
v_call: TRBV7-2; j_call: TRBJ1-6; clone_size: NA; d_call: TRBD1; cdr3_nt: TGTGCCAGCAGCTTTCGACAGGGGGGAAATTCACCCCTCCACTTT; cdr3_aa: CASSFRQGGNSPLHF
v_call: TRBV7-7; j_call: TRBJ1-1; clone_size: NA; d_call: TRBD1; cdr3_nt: TGTGCTACGGGATACAGGGGGCAATACACTGAAGCTTTCTTT; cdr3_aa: CATGYRGQYTEAFF
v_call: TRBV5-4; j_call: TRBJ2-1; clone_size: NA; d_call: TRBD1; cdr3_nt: TGTGCCAGCAGCCAACAGGGGGGCAATGAGCAGTTCTTC; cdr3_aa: CASSQQGGNEQFF
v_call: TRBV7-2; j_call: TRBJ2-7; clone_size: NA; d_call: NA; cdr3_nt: TGTGCCAGCAGCTTAGCGGGGGCAATCTACGAGCAGTACTTC; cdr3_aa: CASSLAGAIYEQYF